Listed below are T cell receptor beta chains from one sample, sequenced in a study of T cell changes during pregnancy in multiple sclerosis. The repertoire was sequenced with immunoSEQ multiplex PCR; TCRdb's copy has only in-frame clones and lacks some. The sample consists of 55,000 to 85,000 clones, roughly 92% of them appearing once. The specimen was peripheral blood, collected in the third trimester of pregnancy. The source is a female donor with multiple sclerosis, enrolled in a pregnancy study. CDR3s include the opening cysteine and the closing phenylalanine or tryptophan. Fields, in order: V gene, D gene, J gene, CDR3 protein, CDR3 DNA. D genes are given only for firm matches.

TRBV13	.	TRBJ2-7	CASSRQYEQYF	TGTGCCAGCAGCCGTCAGTACGAGCAGTACTTC
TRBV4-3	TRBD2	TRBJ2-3	CASSQGMGGSDLSDTQYF	TGCGCCAGCAGCCAAGGTATGGGCGGGAGCGATTTGTCAGATACGCAGTATTTT
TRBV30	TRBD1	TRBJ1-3	CAWSVPGQGRSGNTIYF	TGTGCCTGGAGCGTCCCGGGACAGGGCCGCTCTGGAAACACCATATATTTT
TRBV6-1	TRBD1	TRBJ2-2	CASSEADQGVGTGELFF	TGTGCCAGCAGTGAAGCGGATCAGGGGGTCGGCACCGGGGAGCTGTTTTTT
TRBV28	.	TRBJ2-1	CASSLSGIYNEQFF	TGTGCCAGCAGTTTATCCGGGATCTACAATGAGCAGTTCTTC
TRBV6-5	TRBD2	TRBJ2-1	CASSYSSGEHYNEQFF	TGTGCCAGCAGTTACTCGAGCGGGGAACACTACAATGAGCAGTTCTTC
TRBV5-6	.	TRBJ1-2	CASSFRVGSYGYTF	TGTGCCAGCAGCTTCAGGGTCGGGAGCTATGGCTACACCTTC
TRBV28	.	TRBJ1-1	CASRPRQNTEAFF	TGTGCCAGCAGACCCCGACAGAACACTGAAGCTTTCTTT
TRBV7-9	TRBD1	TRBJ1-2	CASSSGTGTTNYGYTF	TGTGCCAGCAGCTCCGGGACAGGGACTACTAACTATGGCTACACCTTC
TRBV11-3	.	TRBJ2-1	CASSSAAGSGNEQFF	TGTGCCAGCAGCTCAGCGGCGGGGTCGGGCAATGAGCAGTTCTTC
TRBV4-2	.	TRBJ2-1	CASSQGPGSSSSYNEQFF	TGTGCCAGCAGCCAAGGCCCCGGTTCCTCGAGCTCCTACAATGAGCAGTTCTTC
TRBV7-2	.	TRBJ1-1	CASSQGHPSTEAFF	TGTGCCAGCAGCCAGGGACACCCGAGCACTGAAGCTTTCTTT
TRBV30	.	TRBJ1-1	CAWSQRGDTEAFF	TGTGCCTGGAGTCAACGGGGGGACACTGAAGCTTTCTTT
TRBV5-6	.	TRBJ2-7	CASSLTATYEQYF	TGTGCCAGCAGCTTGACAGCAACCTACGAGCAGTACTTC
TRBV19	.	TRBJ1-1	CATSLRPQYAEAFF	TGTGCCACCTCCCTGAGGCCTCAATATGCTGAAGCTTTCTTT
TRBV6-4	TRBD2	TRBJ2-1	CASSPRAGVPNEQFF	TGTGCCAGCAGCCCACGAGCGGGAGTGCCCAATGAGCAGTTCTTC
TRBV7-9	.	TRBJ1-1	CASTDLYGYSEAFF	TGTGCCAGCACAGACTTATATGGTTATTCTGAAGCTTTCTTT
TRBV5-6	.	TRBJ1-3	CASSLFQDTIYF	TGTGCCAGCAGCTTGTTTCAGGACACCATATATTTT
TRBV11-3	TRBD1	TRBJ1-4	CASSLCPNDRGDTEKLFF	TGTGCCAGCAGCTTATGCCCCAACGACAGGGGGGATACTGAAAAACTGTTTTTT
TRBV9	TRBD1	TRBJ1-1	CASSPQPDRGNTEAFF	TGTGCCAGCAGCCCCCAACCGGACAGGGGAAACACTGAAGCTTTCTTT
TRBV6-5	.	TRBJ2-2	CASSYGRVGELFF	TGTGCCAGCAGTTACGGGCGCGTCGGGGAGCTGTTTTTT
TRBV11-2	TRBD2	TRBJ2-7	CATSAPGLGVDEQYF	TGTGCCACTTCTGCTCCGGGACTAGGGGTTGACGAGCAGTACTTC
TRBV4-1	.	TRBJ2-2	CASSQDGRGTGELFF	TGCGCCAGCAGCCAAGACGGCCGCGGCACCGGGGAGCTGTTTTTT
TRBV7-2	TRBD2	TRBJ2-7	CASRSPGREGYEQYF	TGTGCCAGCAGGAGCCCCGGGCGGGAGGGGTACGAGCAGTACTTC
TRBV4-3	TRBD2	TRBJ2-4	CASSQDPGGENIQYF	TGCGCCAGCAGCCAAGATCCGGGAGGGGAAAACATTCAGTACTTC
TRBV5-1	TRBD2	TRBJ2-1	CASSLKRASGIDNEQFF	TGCGCCAGCAGCTTGAAGAGGGCTAGCGGGATAGACAATGAGCAGTTCTTC
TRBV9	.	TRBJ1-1	CASSVRGGETEAFF	TGTGCCAGCAGCGTACGCGGGGGCGAGACTGAAGCTTTCTTT
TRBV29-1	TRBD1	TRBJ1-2	CSVGDSSYGYTF	TGCAGCGTTGGGGACAGCTCCTATGGCTACACCTTC
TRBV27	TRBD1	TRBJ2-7	CASRRQGANEQYF	TGTGCCAGCAGGCGCCAGGGGGCTAATGAGCAGTACTTC